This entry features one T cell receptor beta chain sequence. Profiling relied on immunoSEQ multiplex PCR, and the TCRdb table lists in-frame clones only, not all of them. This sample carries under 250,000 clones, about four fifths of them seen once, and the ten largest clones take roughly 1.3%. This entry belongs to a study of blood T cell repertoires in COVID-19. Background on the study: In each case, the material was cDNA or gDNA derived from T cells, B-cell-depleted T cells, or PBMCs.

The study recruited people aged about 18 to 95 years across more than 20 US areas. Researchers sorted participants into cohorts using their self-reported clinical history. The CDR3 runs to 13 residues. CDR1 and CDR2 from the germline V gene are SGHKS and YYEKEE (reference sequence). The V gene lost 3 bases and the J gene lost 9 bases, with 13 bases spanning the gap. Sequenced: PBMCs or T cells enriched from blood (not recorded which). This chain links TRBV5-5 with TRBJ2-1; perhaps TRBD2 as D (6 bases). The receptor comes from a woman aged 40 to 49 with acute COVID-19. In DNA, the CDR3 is TGTGCCAGCAGCTCCGACGGGGGTGGTGAGCAGTTCTTC. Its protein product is CASSSDGGGEQFF.